Given below is one T cell receptor (beta chain) in context. Its specificity is unknown. Cultured CD4+ T cell DNA was sequenced using the Oncomine TCR Beta short-read assay. TCRdb re-derived calls from the PCR reads in MiXCR, one entry per CDR3 protein. Of over 14,000 distinct CDR3 sequences listed, roughly 50% are singletons. Germline CDR1 reads SGHTA; CDR2 reads FQGNSA. Unmatched junction bases numbered 4, after V lost 4 bases and J lost 4 bases. The length of the CDR3 is 13 residues. The sample originates from a study of vaccination and CD4 T cells after COVID-19. The treatment denotes: approximately nine-day PBMC culture with coronavirus spike peptide pools or control peptides (ViraFEST assay).

The sequence came from a human donor who had recovered from COVID-19. V usage is TRBV7-2 and J usage is TRBJ2-7, with 7 bases fitting TRBD1. The sequenced sample consisted of CD4+ T cells from blood, cultured in vitro. The CDR3 protein is CASSSGGIYEQYF. The CDR3 coding sequence is TGTGCCAGCAGCTCAGGGGGAATTTACGAGCAGTACTTC. Together with reference TRBV7-2 and TRBJ2-7, the CDR3 gives the full variable domain: GAGVSQSPSNKVTEKGKDVELRCDPISGHTALYWYRQSLGQGLEFLIYFQGNSAPDKSGLPSDRFSAERTGGSVSTLTIQRTQQEDSAVYLCASSSGGIYEQYFGPGTRLTVT.